The 10 T cell receptor beta chains below come from one sample, sequenced in a study of cytomegalovirus exposure and HLA in healthy donors (dated by TCRdb to about 2017). The method was the immunoSEQ multiplex PCR assay. For the multiplex PCR, a mixture combining 60 forward primers for TCR Vbeta segments and 13 reverse primers for TCR Jbeta segments was used. TCRdb holds this immuneACCESS table with in-frame rearrangements only. Some clones are missing; in checked studies, unresolved V genes explain under half, and the rest has no known cause. Recorded for this sample are about 190,000 clones; roughly 80% of them occurred a single time. Around 1.7% of the sample rests with the top ten. Sequences were obtained from PBMCs. These receptors came from a woman aged 18-35 years in good health and CMV-seronegative.

This chain joins TRBV4-1 and TRBJ1-1; no firm D call. The V end lost 0 bases, the J end lost 0 bases, and 14 bases lay between the germline ends. CDR1 and CDR2 (germline): MGHRA, YSYEKL. The CDR3 covers 17 residues. CDR3 in DNA: TGCGCCAGCAGCCAAGATTTCCCGACACGCATGAACACTGAAGCTTTCTTT. Translation: CASSQDFPTRMNTEAFF.

CDR3: CASGRVRTGIYEQYF. CDR3 sequence (DNA): TGTGCCAGCGGGAGGGTCAGGACAGGGATCTACGAGCAGTACTTC. The V call is TRBV28, the J call TRBJ2-7; the D gene is possibly TRBD1 (8 bases). There are 15 residues in the CDR3. V lost 8 bases and J lost 3, with 20 bases in between. Germline V gene sequence: CDR1 MDHEN, CDR2 SYDVKM.

This chain uses TRBV6-6 with TRBJ1-1; a weak D match, TRBD1 (6 bases). The CDR3 extends over 14 amino acids. Trimming cost V 5 bases and J 3 bases, with 13 bases left between them. Looked up from germline, CDR1 is MNHNY and CDR2 is SVGAGI (reference sequence). Here the CDR3 DNA reads TGTGCCAGCAGTAGCCACGACAGGTACACTGAAGCTTTCTTT. The encoded protein is CASSSHDRYTEAFF.

The chain employs TRBV27 and TRBJ2-3, with D unclear. The CDR3 totals 13 residues. CDR1 is MNHEY, CDR2 SMNVEV, per germline (reference sequence). The V gene lost 3 bases and the J gene lost 2 bases, with 6 bases spanning the gap. The CDR3 here is CASSFSYTDTQYF. Written as DNA, the CDR3 is TGTGCCAGCAGTTTTTCCTACACAGATACGCAGTATTTT.

The chain recombines TRBV27 with TRBJ1-1; 7 bases are a match to TRBD1. The CDR3 is made up of 16 amino acids. The junction had 13 bases not matched to a gene; V was cut back by 4 bases and J by 5 bases. Looked up from germline, CDR1 is MNHEY and CDR2 is SMNVEV (reference sequence). As DNA, the CDR3 is TGTGCCAGCAGTTCCCTTCTGACAGGGCGGTTGACTGAAGCTTTCTTT. It translates to CASSSLLTGRLTEAFF.

This clone appeared once. The rearrangement links TRBV2 to TRBJ2-5, with 12 positions matching TRBD2. The J segment lost 2 bases and the V segment lost 6 bases, leaving 10 bases of the junction unmatched. The CDR3 has 17 residues. CDR1 is SNHLY and CDR2 is FYNNEI in the germline V gene. In nucleotides, the CDR3 is TGTGCCAGCAGGCGGGGAGGACTAGCGGGATTTCAAGAGACCCAGTACTTC. The encoded protein is CASRRGGLAGFQETQYF.

This rearrangement joins TRBV29-1 to TRBJ2-3, with TRBD2 identical over 7 bases. The V gene end was trimmed by 8 bases and the J gene end by 6 bases; junction bases not matched to a gene: 11. Germline loops: CDR1 SQVTM, CDR2 ANQGSEA. There are 13 residues in the CDR3. Here the CDR3 DNA reads TGCAGCCCCGGAGGCGGGAGCGGGGATACGCAGTATTTT. Its translation: CSPGGGSGDTQYF.

The V call is TRBV2, the J call TRBJ1-1; TRBD1 is a possible D gene (5 bases). V was trimmed by 3 bases and J by 5 bases, leaving 13 bases between them. There are 14 residues in the CDR3. Germline CDR1 reads SNHLY; CDR2 reads FYNNEI. CDR3 amino acids: CASSDWGGKTEAFF. The DNA for the CDR3 is TGTGCCAGCAGTGACTGGGGGGGAAAAACTGAAGCTTTCTTT.

There are a few counts of this clone. The J gene is TRBJ1-5, the V gene TRBV5-1, with 10 bases identical to TRBD1. The germline V gene has CDR1 SGHRS and CDR2 YFSETQ. The CDR3 spans 15 residues. V gave up 2 bases and J gave up 3 bases; unmatched junction bases: 2. The CDR3 protein is CASSFGTGANQPQHF. The DNA of the CDR3 is TGCGCCAGCAGCTTCGGGACAGGGGCCAATCAGCCCCAGCATTTT. The full variable domain, its missing parts supplied by reference TRBV5-1 and TRBJ1-5, is KAGVTQTPRYLIKTRGQQVTLSCSPISGHRSVSWYQQTPGQGLQFLFEYFSETQRNKGNFPGRFSGRQFSNSRSEMNVSTLELGDSALYLCASSFGTGANQPQHFGDGTRLSIL.

This clone showed up just a few times. The gene calls are TRBV2 and TRBJ1-5; D call uncertain. V lost 5 bases and J 2 bases, leaving 7 bases between the germline ends. Germline CDR1 SNHLY, CDR2 FYNNEI. The CDR3 has 13 residues. The CDR3 protein is CASSTVRNQPQHF. CDR3 sequence (DNA): TGTGCCAGCAGTACGGTACGCAATCAGCCCCAGCATTTT.